This paragraph covers one T cell receptor (beta chain) sequence. The entry originates in a study of PD-L1 blockade in urothelial cancer. Study overall: Blood analysis occurred 3 weeks (second dose) and 6 weeks after treatment start.

As for time point: peripheral blood 6 weeks after treatment start. Only in-frame clones appear in the TCRdb table, and some are missing; sequencing was by immunoSEQ multiplex PCR. The sample includes 29,000 or so clones, 79% of them seen just once. The CDR3 length is 16 residues. Trimming left V 0 bases short and J 1 base short, with 12 bases between. The germline V gene has CDR1 SGHRS and CDR2 YFSETQ. J is TRBJ2-3 and V is TRBV5-1; D is unresolved. This specimen was PBMCs, taken around atezolizumab (anti-PD-L1) treatment. This TCR derives from a man aged 65-85 years with urothelial cancer. The CDR3 DNA sequence: TGCGCCAGCAGCTTGGTCCCACCCCCGGGCACAGATACGCAGTATTTT. It encodes CASSLVPPPGTDTQYF.